These T cell receptor beta chains were read from a single sample in a study of blood T cell repertoires in COVID-19. Measured with immunoSEQ multiplex PCR; TCRdb has only the in-frame clones, and not every one. The sample has around 200,000 clones; 70% to 80% are singletons. Material: peripheral blood. The receptors stem from a woman in her 50s with acute or convalescent COVID-19. Each CDR3 is given with its conserved first and last residue. Size is omitted from some rows. Given values are once, few, many or a class for expanded clones.

v_gene	abundance	j_gene	CDR3aa
TRBV18	NA	TRBJ1-2	CASSLGANYGYTF
TRBV5-5	NA	TRBJ1-6	CASSPDRFYNSPLHF
TRBV6-6	NA	TRBJ2-7	CASSYPAGVSSEQYF
TRBV11-2	NA	TRBJ2-1	CASSSPTGTGVRYNEQFF
TRBV11-2	NA	TRBJ2-2	CASSLQGGIGELFF
TRBV28	NA	TRBJ1-2	CASSLWAQDGYGYTF
TRBV11-2	NA	TRBJ1-4	CASRRDGLEKLFF
TRBV27	many	TRBJ2-3	CASSSRDRGADTQYF
TRBV11-2	NA	TRBJ2-3	CASSLRRGTDTQYF
TRBV28	NA	TRBJ1-6	CASSLRQGVSPLHF
TRBV27	once	TRBJ2-1	CASSRLAGDHEQFF
TRBV7-8	NA	TRBJ1-1	CASIDRGQSHTEAFF
TRBV18	NA	TRBJ1-1	CASSLQGQNTEAFF
TRBV25-1	NA	TRBJ1-5	CASSEGTGAQPQHF
TRBV18	few	TRBJ2-6	CASSPQWGANVLTF
TRBV7-9	NA	TRBJ1-6	CASSLTGVGSPLHF
TRBV30	NA	TRBJ2-3	CAWSRGRATDTQYF
TRBV5-1	few	TRBJ1-1	CASSWRQGNTEAFF
TRBV7-2	NA	TRBJ1-1	CASSLGIGGTEAFF
TRBV28	NA	TRBJ1-6	CASSGGQGNNSPLHF
TRBV11-3	NA	TRBJ1-1	CASSLDGTGAEAFF
TRBV12-5	NA	TRBJ1-1	CASAWMTGTGGALNTEAFF
TRBV15	NA	TRBJ1-2	CATSKRTGTGYGYTF
TRBV4-1	NA	TRBJ1-2	CASSQEAEYYGYTF
TRBV4-1	NA	TRBJ2-7	CASSPYGGDEQYF
TRBV24-1	once	TRBJ2-1	CATSDPGQGGNEQFF
TRBV28	NA	TRBJ1-2	CASKIPGTGRYGYTF
TRBV14	once	TRBJ2-1	CASSQPLAGVGNEQFF
TRBV6-2/TRBV6-3	NA	TRBJ2-1	CASSYPPGTTNEQFF
TRBV7-8	once	TRBJ1-3	CASSPSGQGAGGNTIYF
TRBV5-5	once	TRBJ1-2	CASTGQLMQGGYTF
TRBV29-1	NA	TRBJ1-1	CSVDGGNTEAFF
TRBV9	NA	TRBJ2-7	CASSPQASGTYEQYF
TRBV9	NA	TRBJ2-1	CASSAQWGQGNNEQFF
TRBV6-4	NA	TRBJ2-1	CASSVSGTGGSNEQFF
TRBV15	NA	TRBJ1-2	CATSRGQGADGYTF
TRBV7-2	NA	TRBJ2-1	CASSSRWGDEQFF
TRBV6-1	NA	TRBJ2-5	CASSDRGRGETQYF
TRBV3-1/TRBV3-2	NA	TRBJ2-3	CASSHRLAGPITDTQYF
TRBV10-3	NA	TRBJ2-5	CAISDRGGVLETQYF
TRBV28	NA	TRBJ2-1	CASQSPVSLADDEQFF